This TCR beta chain originates from a study of blood T cell repertoires in COVID-19. In the study overall: There were acute and convalescent COVID-19 samples, and they came from the United States, Italy and Spain. PBMCs, B-cell-depleted T cells, or T cells were the source of the cDNA or gDNA that made up the material.

Authors' processing steps: Reference gene primer amplification gave estimated nucleated cell counts. Some clones are missing from TCRdb's copy, which holds only in-frame ones; the method was immunoSEQ multiplex PCR. The D gene and trimming were derived from the DNA, and the V and J assignments and clone size from that table. The sample contains approximately 100,000 clones, over 75% of which appear only once. The V end was cut by 4 bases, the J end by 8 bases, with 17 bases between. The CDR3 runs 15 residues. The V gene's germline CDR1 is KGHDR and CDR2 SFDVKD. This TCR derives from a woman aged 60-75 years with acute or convalescent COVID-19. Sequences were obtained from peripheral blood. The rearrangement uses TRBV24-1 and TRBJ2-1, with TRBD2 as a possible D gene (5 bases). DNA for the CDR3: TGTGCCACCAGTGACACCGGACTGTCGCGGGATGAGCAGTTCTTC. Translation gives CATSDTGLSRDEQFF.